What follows is one T cell receptor (beta chain) and its context. The record originates from a study of cytomegalovirus exposure and HLA in healthy donors. The germline CDR1 and CDR2 sequences are LGHNA and YSLEER. This CDR3 region has 15 residues. V was shortened by 0 bases and J by 3 bases, with 12 bases between the two germline ends. Profiling relied on immunoSEQ multiplex PCR, and the TCRdb table lists in-frame clones only, not all of them. The repertoire holds about 150,000 clones, roughly 89% seen once, with around 3.4% in the top ten. This clonotype originated in a woman aged 18-30 years in good health and CMV-seropositive. The gene calls are TRBV4-3 and TRBJ2-7, with a tentative D call TRBD2 (5 bases). Sequencing used PBMCs. The CDR3 nucleotides read TGCGCCAGCAGCCAAGATTTGGGCGGGCTCTACGAGCAGTACTTC. Translation gives CASSQDLGGLYEQYF.